Listed below are T cell receptor beta chains from one sample, sequenced in a study of technical replicates of blood from a few donors. Repertoires were generated with immunoSEQ multiplex PCR, while TCRdb's copy carries only in-frame clones and drops some. The sample gives some 93,000 clones, approximately 95% of which show up once; approximately 0.25% is in the top ten. Sequenced sample: T cells isolated from PBMCs. These receptors all stem from a human donor in good health. CDR3s include the opening cysteine and the closing phenylalanine or tryptophan. Each record gives: D gene, J gene, V gene, clone size, CDR3 DNA, CDR3 protein. The D gene is left open where the match is weak. The size of a clone is reported for some rows only, either as once, few or many, or as a class for expanded clones.

d_gene: TRBD2
j_gene: TRBJ2-1
v_gene: TRBV7-3
abundance: .
CDR3nt: TGTGCCAGCAGCTCACGACTAGCGGGTTACAATGAGCAGTTCTTC
CDR3aa: CASSSRLAGYNEQFF

d_gene: TRBD1
j_gene: TRBJ2-7
v_gene: TRBV7-9
abundance: .
CDR3nt: TGTGCCAGCAGCTTAGGAGGACAGGACCTTAAGTACGAGCAGTACTTC
CDR3aa: CASSLGGQDLKYEQYF

d_gene: TRBD2
j_gene: TRBJ2-5
v_gene: TRBV2
abundance: .
CDR3nt: TGTGCCAGCATACGACGACTAGCGGGGGAATCCCAAGAGACCCAGTACTTC
CDR3aa: CASIRRLAGESQETQYF

d_gene: .
j_gene: TRBJ1-1
v_gene: TRBV5-8
abundance: .
CDR3nt: TGTGCCAGCATCAGACGGACTTACACTGAAGCTTTCTTT
CDR3aa: CASIRRTYTEAFF

d_gene: .
j_gene: TRBJ1-4
v_gene: TRBV5-1
abundance: .
CDR3nt: TGCGCCAGCACCCGGGACGCGGGGAATGAAAAACTGTTTTTT
CDR3aa: CASTRDAGNEKLFF

d_gene: TRBD2
j_gene: TRBJ2-1
v_gene: TRBV28
abundance: .
CDR3nt: TGTGCCAGCAGTGGCCTAGCGGGAGTCAATGAGCAGTTCTTC
CDR3aa: CASSGLAGVNEQFF

d_gene: .
j_gene: TRBJ1-1
v_gene: TRBV25-1
abundance: .
CDR3nt: TGTGCCAGCAGTGAATCCATTTTGGACGGGGGCACTGAAGCTTTCTTT
CDR3aa: CASSESILDGGTEAFF

d_gene: .
j_gene: TRBJ1-2
v_gene: TRBV5-1
abundance: .
CDR3nt: TGCGCCAGCAGCTTGTTCCGGGGAAAAGAGGTGGGCTACACCTTC
CDR3aa: CASSLFRGKEVGYTF

d_gene: TRBD2
j_gene: TRBJ2-1
v_gene: TRBV9
abundance: once
CDR3nt: TGTGCCAGCAGCGTATATCCCCCCCACGAGCGGGGAAAGGAGGATGAGCAGTTCTTC
CDR3aa: CASSVYPPHERGKEDEQFF

d_gene: TRBD2
j_gene: TRBJ2-1
v_gene: TRBV19
abundance: .
CDR3nt: TGTGCCAGTAGTCGGCATCGACTAGCCGCGGGCCCGGTCAATGAGCAGTTCTTC
CDR3aa: CASSRHRLAAGPVNEQFF

d_gene: .
j_gene: TRBJ1-1
v_gene: TRBV7-9
abundance: .
CDR3nt: TGTGCCAGCACCCAGGGGACGGCGAACACTGAAGCTTTCTTT
CDR3aa: CASTQGTANTEAFF

d_gene: TRBD2
j_gene: TRBJ2-5
v_gene: TRBV27
abundance: .
CDR3nt: TGTGCCAGCAGTTTGCGCTCGGGAGGGTACCAAGAGACCCAGTACTTC
CDR3aa: CASSLRSGGYQETQYF

d_gene: .
j_gene: TRBJ2-5
v_gene: TRBV6-1
abundance: .
CDR3nt: TGTGCCAGCAGTGAATCCCCGGAAGAGACCCAGTACTTC
CDR3aa: CASSESPEETQYF

d_gene: TRBD2
j_gene: TRBJ2-2
v_gene: TRBV5-6
abundance: .
CDR3nt: TGTGCCAGCAGCTTGGCCCTTAGCGGGAGAGGCACCGGGGAGCTGTTTTTT
CDR3aa: CASSLALSGRGTGELFF

d_gene: .
j_gene: TRBJ1-1
v_gene: TRBV18
abundance: .
CDR3nt: TGTGCCAGCTCACTAGTAATCATCGGTCGGGACACTGAAGCTTTCTTT
CDR3aa: CASSLVIIGRDTEAFF

d_gene: .
j_gene: TRBJ1-5
v_gene: TRBV10-3
abundance: .
CDR3nt: TGTGCCATCAGTGAGTCGAAGCGGAGTTATAGCAATCAGCCCCAGCATTTT
CDR3aa: CAISESKRSYSNQPQHF

d_gene: .
j_gene: TRBJ1-4
v_gene: TRBV9
abundance: .
CDR3nt: TGTGCCAGCACCGTGGGCCCGGGGGGCCCAACTAATGAAAAACTGTTTTTT
CDR3aa: CASTVGPGGPTNEKLFF

d_gene: TRBD1
j_gene: TRBJ1-5
v_gene: TRBV19
abundance: .
CDR3nt: TGTGCCAGTAGTGGACGGACAGGGACTCAGCCCCAGCATTTT
CDR3aa: CASSGRTGTQPQHF

d_gene: TRBD1
j_gene: TRBJ2-3
v_gene: TRBV30
abundance: .
CDR3nt: TGTGCCTGGAGTGCGGGGACAGGGAATACGCAGTATTTT
CDR3aa: CAWSAGTGNTQYF

d_gene: TRBD2
j_gene: TRBJ2-7
v_gene: TRBV4-1
abundance: .
CDR3nt: TGCGCCAGCAGCCAAGTCTTTCCTAGCGGGGGGCCTTACGAGCAGTACTTC
CDR3aa: CASSQVFPSGGPYEQYF

d_gene: .
j_gene: TRBJ2-7
v_gene: TRBV4-2
abundance: once
CDR3nt: TGTGCCAGCAGCGGAACAGGGACGGAATACGAGCAGTACTTC
CDR3aa: CASSGTGTEYEQYF

d_gene: TRBD1
j_gene: TRBJ1-2
v_gene: TRBV6-5
abundance: .
CDR3nt: TGTGCCAGCAGTACAGGGGGCTTCTATGGCTACACCTTC
CDR3aa: CASSTGGFYGYTF

d_gene: .
j_gene: TRBJ1-5
v_gene: TRBV27
abundance: .
CDR3nt: TGTGCCAGCAGTGATAGACGGGAGATGCCGGGCAATCAGCCCCAGCATTTT
CDR3aa: CASSDRREMPGNQPQHF

d_gene: .
j_gene: TRBJ1-1
v_gene: TRBV19
abundance: .
CDR3nt: TGTGCCAGTATGGCCCTCCCAGCGGTAGTGCTCACTGAAGCTTTCTTT
CDR3aa: CASMALPAVVLTEAFF

d_gene: .
j_gene: TRBJ2-5
v_gene: TRBV4-2
abundance: .
CDR3nt: TGTGCCAGCAGCCAATCTCAGGGCCAAGAGACCCAGTACTTC
CDR3aa: CASSQSQGQETQYF

d_gene: .
j_gene: TRBJ2-7
v_gene: TRBV20-1
abundance: .
CDR3nt: TGCAGTGCTAGAGACGGGAAGGGGCAGTACTTC
CDR3aa: CSARDGKGQYF

d_gene: .
j_gene: TRBJ1-2
v_gene: TRBV11-2
abundance: .
CDR3nt: TGTGCCAGCAGCTTAGATCTTTGGCAGGTCTATGGCTACACCTTC
CDR3aa: CASSLDLWQVYGYTF

d_gene: .
j_gene: TRBJ1-2
v_gene: TRBV7-9
abundance: .
CDR3nt: TGTGCCAGCAGTACAGGGCACTATGGCTACACCTTC
CDR3aa: CASSTGHYGYTF

d_gene: TRBD2
j_gene: TRBJ2-1
v_gene: TRBV5-1
abundance: .
CDR3nt: TGCGCCAGCAGCTCACGGGAGGGCTCCTACAATGAGCAGTTCTTC
CDR3aa: CASSSREGSYNEQFF

d_gene: TRBD2
j_gene: TRBJ2-1
v_gene: TRBV10-3
abundance: .
CDR3nt: TGTGCCATCAGTCTGGGACTACACAATGAGCAGTTCTTC
CDR3aa: CAISLGLHNEQFF

d_gene: TRBD1
j_gene: TRBJ2-7
v_gene: TRBV5-1
abundance: .
CDR3nt: TGCGCCAGCAGCAGGGGACAGGGGATCGACGAGCAGTACTTC
CDR3aa: CASSRGQGIDEQYF

d_gene: TRBD1
j_gene: TRBJ2-7
v_gene: TRBV7-9
abundance: .
CDR3nt: TGTGCCAGCAGCACATACAGGGGGAAAATGAACGAGCAGTACTTC
CDR3aa: CASSTYRGKMNEQYF

d_gene: .
j_gene: TRBJ1-2
v_gene: TRBV2
abundance: .
CDR3nt: TGTGCCAGCAGCGACCTGGGGGCACTGGTCTATGGCTACACCTTC
CDR3aa: CASSDLGALVYGYTF

d_gene: TRBD2
j_gene: TRBJ2-5
v_gene: TRBV7-3
abundance: .
CDR3nt: TGTGCCAGCAGCTTAATAGCGGGGCCCCTGTACTTC
CDR3aa: CASSLIAGPLYF

d_gene: TRBD1
j_gene: TRBJ2-3
v_gene: TRBV29-1
abundance: .
CDR3nt: TGCAGCGTTAGACAGGGGGCGTTAGATACGCAGTATTTT
CDR3aa: CSVRQGALDTQYF

d_gene: TRBD2
j_gene: TRBJ2-7
v_gene: TRBV9
abundance: .
CDR3nt: TGTGCCAGTAATAAGGGACTAGCGCTGTACGAGCAGTACTTC
CDR3aa: CASNKGLALYEQYF

d_gene: .
j_gene: TRBJ2-5
v_gene: TRBV27
abundance: .
CDR3nt: TGTGCCAGCAGTTTACAGGGTCGGGAGACCCAGTACTTC
CDR3aa: CASSLQGRETQYF

d_gene: .
j_gene: TRBJ2-2
v_gene: TRBV6-5
abundance: .
CDR3nt: TGTGCCAGCAGTTCCCCCACTGTCTCCGGGGAGCTGTTTTTT
CDR3aa: CASSSPTVSGELFF

d_gene: TRBD2
j_gene: TRBJ2-5
v_gene: TRBV11-3
abundance: .
CDR3nt: TGTGCCAGCAGTCCCGGGACTAGCGGCCAAGAGACCCAGTACTTC
CDR3aa: CASSPGTSGQETQYF

d_gene: .
j_gene: TRBJ1-5
v_gene: TRBV27
abundance: .
CDR3nt: TGTGCCAGCAGTTCCAGCGGGAATCAGCCCCAGCATTTT
CDR3aa: CASSSSGNQPQHF

d_gene: .
j_gene: TRBJ1-5
v_gene: TRBV2
abundance: .
CDR3nt: TGTGCCAGCAGTGAACAGGGGCCCAACTCCGCCCAGCATTTT
CDR3aa: CASSEQGPNSAQHF

d_gene: TRBD2
j_gene: TRBJ2-3
v_gene: TRBV4-2
abundance: .
CDR3nt: TGTGCCAGCAGCCAAGATGCCTTCCTAGCGGGGCCAGATACGCAGTATTTT
CDR3aa: CASSQDAFLAGPDTQYF